The TCR beta chain under discussion was sequenced for a study of cytomegalovirus exposure and HLA in healthy donors. Germline V lookup: CDR1 LNHNV, CDR2 YYDKDF (reference sequence). This CDR3 region has 14 residues. Trimming cost V 6 bases and J 6 bases, with 15 bases left between them. Regarding this clone: Its antigen is not known.

PCR amplification relied on 60 Vbeta primers (plus 13 Jbeta primers). Repertoires were generated with immunoSEQ multiplex PCR, while TCRdb's copy carries only in-frame clones and drops some. This table has about 140,000 clones, 75% appearing once. Whole-study results and caveats: Relative to the roughly 700-donor mean, N-insertions were reportedly fewer in an Asian-associated ancestry cluster in a later analysis. Later analysis revealed greater clonal expansion in HLA-associated TCR beta chains than in equally common others. TRBV6-2, TRBV6-3 and some other V segments were unresolvable in 87-base-pair reads.

The sample comprised PBMCs. This chain links TRBV15 with TRBJ1-5; D unresolved. The source of this sequence is a man younger than 30 in good health and CMV-seropositive. CDR3 loop: CATSLGAGVQPQHF. The CDR3 nucleotides are TGTGCCACCAGTCTAGGCGCCGGGGTTCAGCCCCAGCATTTT.